The 18 T cell receptor beta chains in this list originate from one sample, sequenced in a study of memory CD4+ T cells and cytomegalovirus serostatus. The sort gate was single viable CD3+CD4+CD8-CD45RO+ cells for memory CD4+ T cells. TCRdb's copy holds only in-frame clones and misses some; the assay was immunoSEQ multiplex PCR. The repertoire holds tens of thousands of clones, with roughly 80% as singletons. The specimen was memory CD4+ T cells from blood. These TCRs come from an adult in good health and CMV-seronegative.

The chain combines TRBV6-6 with TRBJ2-3; D perhaps matches TRBD1 (6 bases). The germline gives CDR1 MNHNY, CDR2 SVGAGI (reference sequence). The V and J ends lost 3 bases and 0 bases respectively, with 13 bases between them. There are 16 residues in the CDR3. The CDR3 region has the DNA TGTGCCAGCAGTTATTGGGGGCTAGCCAGCACAGATACGCAGTATTTT. This gives the protein CASSYWGLASTDTQYF.

The chain employs TRBV7-2 and TRBJ2-7; no definite D call. The germline V gene has CDR1 SGHTA and CDR2 FQGNSA. V was pared by 5 bases and J by 6 bases, with 20 bases between. The CDR3 covers 15 residues. CDR3 sequence (DNA): TGTGCCAGCAGCGCCCGTAACAACGACGGGCCCGAGCAGTACTTC. Translating it yields CASSARNNDGPEQYF.

This clone has only one observation. The chain employs TRBV27 and TRBJ1-4, with D maybe TRBD1 (6 bases). Germline V lookup: CDR1 MNHEY, CDR2 SMNVEV (reference sequence). Trimming stripped 2 bases from V and 4 bases from J, with 8 bases between. This CDR3 is 14 amino acids long. DNA for the CDR3: TGTGCCAGCAGTTTACAGGGGATTAATGAAAAACTGTTTTTT. Its translation: CASSLQGINEKLFF.

The V call is TRBV6-1, the J call TRBJ2-7, with TRBD1 identical over 7 bases. Germline trimming cut 4 bases from V and 2 bases from J; bases unmatched to any gene: 2. This CDR3 region has 13 residues. Germline CDR1 is MNHNS and CDR2 is SASEGT. This CDR3 reads CASSAQGAYEQYF. CDR3 sequence (DNA): TGTGCCAGCAGTGCCCAGGGGGCCTACGAGCAGTACTTC.

This clone was seen a single time. This CDR3 reads CASSQNRAGGQETQYF. As DNA, the CDR3 is TGCGCCAGCAGCCAAAATAGAGCGGGGGGCCAAGAGACCCAGTACTTC. The chain is built from TRBV4-3 and TRBJ2-5; 9 bases map to TRBD2. Germline loops: CDR1 LGHNA, CDR2 YSLEER. CDR3 length equals 16 residues. J lost 1 base, V lost 2 bases, and 5 bases had no gene match.

This clone has a handful of counts. The rearrangement joins TRBV5-1 to TRBJ2-3, with D perhaps matching TRBD2 (6 bases). V was pared by 4 bases and J by 1 base, with 16 bases between. The CDR3 is 16 amino acids. CDR1 is SGHRS and CDR2 is YFSETQ in the germline V gene. DNA of the CDR3: TGCGCCAGCAGCCCCCGTCGGGGCGGGGGCACAGATACGCAGTATTTT. Translation: CASSPRRGGGTDTQYF.

This sequence joins TRBV4-2 and TRBJ2-7; TRBD2 aligns across 8 bases. Germline V gene data show CDR1 as LGHNA and CDR2 as YNFKEQ. V lost 4 bases to trimming and J lost 3 bases; unmatched junction nucleotides: 8. This CDR3 has 15 amino acids. The DNA for the CDR3 is TGTGCCAGCAGCCCCCGACTGAGCGGGGGCTACGAGCAGTACTTC. Translation gives CASSPRLSGGYEQYF.

The chain uses TRBV6-6 and TRBJ1-1; D gene uncertain. CDR1 and CDR2 (germline): MNHNY, SVGAGI (reference sequence). The CDR3 has 15 residues. The V end lost 0 bases, the J end lost 1 base, and 9 bases lay between the germline ends. The CDR3 sequence: CASSYSREPNTEAFF. The CDR3 DNA reads as TGTGCCAGCAGTTACTCGAGGGAACCGAACACTGAAGCTTTCTTT.

The chain employs TRBV2 and TRBJ1-5; D remains ambiguous. In germline, CDR1 is SNHLY, CDR2 FYNNEI. Deletions cut 8 bases from V and 11 bases from J, with 13 bases between. CDR3 length: 11 residues. The CDR3 bases are TGTGCCAGCTCCTCGGGTAGGGCCCAGCATTTT. This encodes CASSSGRAQHF.

The chain has TRBV5-6 and TRBJ2-5; the D gene is possibly TRBD1 (6 bases). The CDR3 spans 13 residues. CDR1 SGHDT and CDR2 YYEEEE come from the germline V gene. The germline V and J ends were trimmed by 4 bases and 4 bases, with 11 bases remaining between them. The CDR3 region has the DNA TGTGCCAGCAGCGCAGACAGGACAGAGACCCAGTACTTC. It yields the protein CASSADRTETQYF.

This clone was picked up a small number of times. CDR3 amino acids: CASSGRVGHGYTF. As DNA, the CDR3 is TGTGCCAGCAGTGGTCGTGTCGGCCATGGCTACACCTTC. The chain couples TRBV2 to TRBJ1-2; D is undetermined. The length of the CDR3 is 13 residues. Germline CDR1 SNHLY, CDR2 FYNNEI. Trimming stripped 4 bases from V and 6 bases from J, with 12 bases between.

J is TRBJ1-6 and V is TRBV19, with D maybe TRBD1 (6 bases). The CDR3 has 13 residues. Germline assignment: CDR1 LNHDA and CDR2 SQIVND (reference sequence). V lost 4 bases and J lost 10, with 11 bases in between. CDR3: CASSTRGFSPLHF. The CDR3, as DNA: TGTGCCAGTAGTACCAGGGGATTCTCACCCCTCCACTTT.

The chain is built from TRBV18 and TRBJ1-5; 7 nucleotides line up with TRBD1. V lost 6 bases, J lost 6 bases, and 5 bases stayed unmatched. Per the germline V gene, CDR1 is KGHSH and CDR2 is LQKENI. The CDR3 contains 13 residues. CDR3 sequence: CASSLTGTQPQHF. The CDR3 nucleotides read TGTGCCAGCTCTCTGACAGGGACTCAGCCCCAGCATTTT.

The rearrangement uses TRBV6-5 and TRBJ2-4, with 10 bases matching TRBD2. Per the germline V gene, CDR1 is MNHEY and CDR2 is SVGAGI. V lost 8 bases, J lost 2 bases, and 3 bases stayed unmatched. The CDR3 spans 14 residues. The CDR3 region is CASGSGGTKNIQYF. DNA of the CDR3: TGTGCCAGCGGTAGCGGGGGGACCAAAAACATTCAGTACTTC.

This CDR3 is CASSRGGGRSTDTQYF. CDR3 DNA: TGTGCCAGCAGCCGAGGGGGGGGAAGAAGCACAGATACGCAGTATTTT. The V call is TRBV11-3, the J call TRBJ2-3; TRBD2 is a possible D gene (7 bases). The CDR3 has 16 amino acids. CDR1 and CDR2 from the germline V gene are SGHNT and YENEEA. V gave up 5 bases and J gave up 0 bases, with 15 bases separating them.

The V call is TRBV19, the J call TRBJ2-1, with D hard to call. The length of the CDR3 is 11 residues. V shed 6 bases and J shed 5 bases, with 5 bases lying between them. CDR1 LNHDA and CDR2 SQIVND come from the germline V gene (reference sequence). The CDR3 loop reads CASSLNNEQFF. DNA of the CDR3: TGTGCCAGTAGCCTAAACAATGAGCAGTTCTTC.

The V and J genes are TRBV7-2 and TRBJ1-2, with D perhaps matching TRBD1 (5 bases). CDR1 and CDR2 (germline): SGHTA, FQGNSA. The CDR3 sequence is 14 residues long. V lost 5 bases to trimming and J lost 8 bases, with 18 bases between them. This chain's CDR3 is CASSPPGGGRGYTF. CDR3 coding DNA: TGTGCCAGCAGCCCTCCTGGTGGGGGAAGAGGCTACACCTTC.

This clone occurred once. The CDR3 region has the DNA TGTGCCAGCAATCGGGGGCCAGATACGCAGTATTTT. Its protein product is CASNRGPDTQYF. The gene calls are TRBV2 and TRBJ2-3; D tentatively reads TRBD1 or TRBD2 (6 bases each). The CDR3 length is 12 residues. The V and J ends lost 7 bases and 4 bases respectively, with 9 bases between them. Germline CDR1 and CDR2: SNHLY and FYNNEI.